The clone carrying this TCR beta chain was recorded only once. The data derive from a study of CD8 T cells in Susac syndrome. With random hexamers, reverse transcription was performed on roughly 0.5 to 1 ug of RNA. The authors amplified TCR beta CDR3 across 54 Vbeta and 13 Jbeta using immunoSEQ multiplex PCR. TCRdb processed the immunoSEQ multiplex PCR reads anew with MiXCR; each CDR3 protein has one entry. The sample includes about 180,000 distinct CDR3 sequences, approximately 95% seen only once; the top ten take around 0.09%. The germline V and J ends were trimmed by 6 bases and 9 bases, with 17 bases remaining between them. The CDR3 has 13 residues. Germline V gives CDR1 MNHEY, CDR2 SVGEGT. Peripheral blood CD8+ and CD4+ T cells were profiled by TCR beta sequencing. In the multiple sclerosis control group, patients were treatment-naive and had stable or active relapsing-remitting disease. The authors negatively isolated CD8+ and CD4+ T cells and FACS-enriched TEMRA cells.

The chain joins TRBV6-2 or TRBV6-3 to TRBJ1-1; D might be TRBD1 (5 bases). This clonotype was sampled from a human donor with multiple sclerosis. Sequenced input: CD4+ T cells from PBMCs. The CDR3 DNA reads as TGTGCCAGCAGCCCCCGGGGGAGGGATCAAGCTTTCTTT. Its translation: CASSPRGRDQAFF.